One sample yielded the 20 T cell receptor beta chains listed below, sequenced in a study of T cell changes during pregnancy in multiple sclerosis. The repertoire was sequenced with immunoSEQ multiplex PCR; TCRdb's copy has only in-frame clones and lacks some. The sample lists roughly 37,000 clones; roughly 90% were seen once. The sequences come from CD8+ T cells from peripheral blood mononuclear cells, collected before pregnancy. The receptors were gathered from a female donor with multiple sclerosis, enrolled in a pregnancy study.

The gene calls are TRBV13 and TRBJ2-3; D is perhaps TRBD1 (5 bases). The CDR3 has 13 amino acids. Per germline, CDR1 PRHDT and CDR2 FYEKMQ (reference sequence). V was clipped by 0 bases and J by 6 bases, with 7 bases between them. The CDR3 here is CASSLGAGDTQYF. Here the CDR3 DNA reads TGTGCCAGCAGCTTAGGAGCAGGGGATACGCAGTATTTT. Using reference TRBV13 and TRBJ2-3 for the parts outside the CDR3, the full variable domain is AAGVIQSPRHLIKEKRETATLKCYPIPRHDTVYWYQQGPGQDPQFLISFYEKMQSDKGSIPDRFSAQQFSDYHSELNMSSLELGDSALYFCASSLGAGDTQYFGPGTRLTVL.

This clone has a single count. This sequence joins TRBV5-1 and TRBJ2-7; D is possibly TRBD1 (7 bases). The germline CDR1 and CDR2 sequences are SGHRS and YFSETQ. The ends were cut back, 2 bases at V and 3 bases at J, with 15 bases in the middle. This CDR3 is 15 amino acids long. CDR3 loop: CASSFGTVGGYEQYF. The CDR3 bases are TGCGCCAGCAGCTTCGGGACAGTGGGAGGCTACGAGCAGTACTTC.

The rearrangement joins TRBV5-1 to TRBJ2-5; TRBD2 matches at 13 bases. Germline-derived CDR1 and CDR2 are SGHRS and YFSETQ. The CDR3 length is 19 residues. J lost 2 bases, V lost 0 bases, and 10 bases had no gene match. The CDR3 loop is CASSLEGLAGTGFQETQYF. CDR3 in DNA: TGCGCCAGCAGCTTGGAGGGACTAGCGGGGACCGGCTTTCAAGAGACCCAGTACTTC.

The chain employs TRBV7-9 and TRBJ2-7; 9 nucleotides match TRBD1. Per germline, CDR1 SEHNR and CDR2 FQNEAQ (reference sequence). V was pared by 6 bases and J by 5 bases, with 8 bases of the junction left unmatched. CDR3 length equals 14 residues. CDR3 sequence (DNA): TGTGCCAGCAGTCCCGGGACAGGGCTCCACGAGCAGTACTTC. This translates into CASSPGTGLHEQYF.

The J gene is TRBJ2-5, the V gene TRBV5-1, with D possibly being TRBD2 (5 bases). The length of the CDR3 is 17 residues. The V gene lost 1 base and the J gene lost 5 bases, with 21 bases spanning the gap. Looked up from germline, CDR1 is SGHRS and CDR2 is YFSETQ. The CDR3 is CASSLSTGSPQRETQYF. The CDR3 DNA follows: TGCGCCAGCAGCTTGTCGACGGGATCCCCCCAGCGGGAGACCCAGTACTTC.

Written as DNA, the CDR3 is TGTGCCAGCAGCTTGGATCGACGGGAGCTCAGAGATACGCAGTATTTT. This gives the protein CASSLDRRELRDTQYF. V is TRBV5-4 and J is TRBJ2-3, with D tentatively TRBD2 (6 bases). Germline lookup yields CDR1 SGHNT and CDR2 YYREEE (reference sequence). The V and J ends lost 0 bases and 5 bases respectively, with 16 bases between them. The CDR3 spans 16 residues.

The V call is TRBV5-5, the J call TRBJ1-2; D is undetermined. V was clipped by 2 bases and J by 2 bases, with 13 bases between them. The CDR3 consists of 15 residues. Germline V gene sequence: CDR1 SGHKS, CDR2 YYEKEE (reference sequence). CDR3 region: CASSFTPGKNYGYTF. CDR3 sequence (DNA): TGTGCCAGCAGCTTTACCCCCGGGAAGAACTATGGCTACACCTTC.

The chain is built from TRBV2 and TRBJ1-3; D is undetermined. Germline V gene sequence: CDR1 SNHLY, CDR2 FYNNEI. The CDR3 totals 12 residues. V dropped 4 bases and J dropped 3 bases, with 4 bases sitting between them. The DNA of the CDR3 is TGTGCCAGCAGTGGTAGTGGAAACACCATATATTTT. Amino acid sequence: CASSGSGNTIYF. The full variable domain, with the rest looked up from reference TRBV2 and TRBJ1-3, is EPEVTQTPSHQVTQMGQEVILRCVPISNHLYFYWYRQILGQKVEFLVSFYNNEISEKSEIFDDQFSVERPDGSNFTLKIRSTKLEDSAMYFCASSGSGNTIYFGEGSWLTVV.

The sample holds one count of this clone. The rearrangement joins TRBV13 to TRBJ1-4, with D perhaps TRBD1 (6 bases). The ends were cut back, 3 bases at V and 6 bases at J, with 8 bases in the middle. Germline V lookup: CDR1 PRHDT, CDR2 FYEKMQ (reference sequence). This CDR3 has 13 residues. CDR3 in DNA: TGTGCCAGCAGCTTCGGGGGGCATGAAAAACTGTTTTTT. Encoded protein: CASSFGGHEKLFF.

The V and J genes are TRBV19 and TRBJ1-4, with 7 bases that match TRBD1. The CDR3 has 16 amino acids. Germline CDR1 LNHDA, CDR2 SQIVND (reference sequence). Trimming cost V 6 bases and J 0 bases; bases outside gene matches: 7. CDR3: CASSLTGLATNEKLFF. The CDR3 DNA reads as TGTGCCAGTAGCCTGACAGGGCTCGCAACTAATGAAAAACTGTTTTTT.

The chain is built from TRBV2 and TRBJ2-6; TRBD1 agrees at 10 bases. The CDR3 runs to 19 residues. V shed 8 bases and J 1 base; nucleotides not matched to a gene: 14. Germline lookup yields CDR1 SNHLY and CDR2 FYNNEI. CDR3 DNA sequence: TGTGCCAGCCACAGAGCAATCCGGACAGGGGGTTCTGGGGCCAACGTCCTGACTTTC. Translated, it gives CASHRAIRTGGSGANVLTF.

Ten or more counts support this clone. The V gene is TRBV6-1, the J gene TRBJ2-7; TRBD1 is a possible D gene (5 bases). V was shortened by 1 base and J by 0 bases, with 10 bases between the two germline ends. The CDR3 totals 15 residues. Germline V lookup: CDR1 MNHNS, CDR2 SASEGT. The CDR3 sequence is CASSEDPGASYEQYF. The CDR3 region has the DNA TGTGCCAGCAGTGAAGACCCTGGGGCCTCCTACGAGCAGTACTTC.

This chain connects TRBV28 to TRBJ1-2; D not resolved. Germline loops: CDR1 MDHEN, CDR2 SYDVKM. This CDR3 region has 16 residues. V was clipped by 10 bases and J by 1 base, with 22 bases between them. The DNA of the CDR3 is TGTGCCACCCGATTGGCGAGGGCCCCCGTTAACTATGGCTACACCTTC. It codes for CATRLARAPVNYGYTF.

The chain joins TRBV27 to TRBJ2-1; tentatively, D is TRBD2 (6 bases). CDR1 MNHEY and CDR2 SMNVEV come from the germline V gene (reference sequence). This CDR3 is 15 amino acids long. V was cut by 0 bases and J by 4 bases, with 10 bases left in between. The CDR3 sequence: CASSLSVAVYNEQFF. CDR3 in DNA: TGTGCCAGCAGTTTATCGGTAGCGGTGTACAATGAGCAGTTCTTC.

The genes are TRBV7-9 and TRBJ2-1, with 9 bases identical to TRBD2. Germline V gene sequence: CDR1 SEHNR, CDR2 FQNEAQ (reference sequence). J gave up 0 bases and V 7 bases, and 7 bases lay outside the gene matches. The CDR3 covers 16 residues. The CDR3 loop is CASTLSGGSSYNEQFF. CDR3 coding DNA: TGTGCCAGCACCCTTAGCGGGGGCAGCTCCTACAATGAGCAGTTCTTC.

The chain couples TRBV7-9 to TRBJ2-7; D possibly corresponds to TRBD2 (5 bases). Per the germline V gene, CDR1 is SEHNR and CDR2 is FQNEAQ (reference sequence). The V end lost 5 bases, the J end lost 2 bases, and 7 bases lay between the germline ends. The CDR3 spans 12 residues. CDR3 loop: CASSTGTYEQYF. CDR3 nucleotide sequence: TGTGCCAGCAGCACGGGAACCTACGAGCAGTACTTC.

This sequence joins TRBV9 and TRBJ2-2; no firm D call. The V gene's germline CDR1 is SGDLS and CDR2 YYNGEE. This CDR3 region has 11 residues. Between the trimmed V and J ends, which lost 4 bases and 8 bases, there was a span of 6 bases. The CDR3 nucleotides read TGTGCCAGCAGCACACAGGGGGAGCTGTTTTTT. Amino acid sequence: CASSTQGELFF.

V gene TRBV28 combines with J gene TRBJ1-5; 7 bases match TRBD1. The CDR3 is 15 residues long. Trimming at V came to 5 bases and at J to 11 bases, leaving 15 bases not matched to a gene. Germline values: CDR1 MDHEN, CDR2 SYDVKM. CDR3 region: CASSPGQAAFEAQHF. The CDR3, as DNA: TGTGCCAGCAGTCCCGGACAGGCGGCGTTTGAAGCCCAGCATTTT.

This clone was seen a single time. The V and J genes are TRBV30 and TRBJ2-7; 7 nucleotides match TRBD1. CDR1 and CDR2 (germline): GTSNPN, SVGIG (reference sequence). J gave up 5 bases and V 3 bases, and 7 bases lay outside the gene matches. CDR3 length: 13 amino acids. The CDR3 is CAWSEQGPHEQYF. CDR3 DNA sequence: TGTGCCTGGAGCGAACAGGGGCCACACGAGCAGTACTTC. Based on the CDR3 plus reference TRBV30 and TRBJ2-7, the full variable domain is SQTIHQWPATLVQPVGSPLSLECTVEGTSNPNLYWYRQAAGRGLQLLFYSVGIGQISSEVPQNLSASRPQDRQFILSSKKLLLSDSGFYLCAWSEQGPHEQYFGPGTRLTVT.

The genes are TRBV7-9 and TRBJ2-5; D gene unclear. Germline V CDR1 and CDR2: SEHNR, FQNEAQ (reference sequence). The CDR3 contains 14 residues. Between the trimmed V and J ends, which lost 5 bases and 1 base, there was a span of 11 bases. CDR3 in DNA: TGTGCCAGCAGCCCTCCGGGTTCCCAAGAGACCCAGTACTTC. It translates to CASSPPGSQETQYF.